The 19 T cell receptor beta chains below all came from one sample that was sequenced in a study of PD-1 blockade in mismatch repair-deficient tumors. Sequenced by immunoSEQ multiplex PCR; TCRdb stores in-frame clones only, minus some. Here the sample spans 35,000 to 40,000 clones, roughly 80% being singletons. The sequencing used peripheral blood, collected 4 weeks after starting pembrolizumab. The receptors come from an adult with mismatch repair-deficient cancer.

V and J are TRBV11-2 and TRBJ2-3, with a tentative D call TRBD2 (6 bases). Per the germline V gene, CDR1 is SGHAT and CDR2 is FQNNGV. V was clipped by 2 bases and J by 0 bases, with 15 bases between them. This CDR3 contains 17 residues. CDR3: CASSLRGGGTSTDTQYF. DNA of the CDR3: TGTGCCAGCAGCTTAAGGGGCGGCGGGACGAGCACAGATACGCAGTATTTT.

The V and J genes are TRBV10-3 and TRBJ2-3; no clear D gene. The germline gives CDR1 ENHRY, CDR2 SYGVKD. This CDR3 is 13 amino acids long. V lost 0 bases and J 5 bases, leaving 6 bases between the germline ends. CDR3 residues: CAISESQEDTQYF. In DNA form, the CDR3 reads TGTGCCATCAGTGAGTCTCAAGAAGATACGCAGTATTTT.

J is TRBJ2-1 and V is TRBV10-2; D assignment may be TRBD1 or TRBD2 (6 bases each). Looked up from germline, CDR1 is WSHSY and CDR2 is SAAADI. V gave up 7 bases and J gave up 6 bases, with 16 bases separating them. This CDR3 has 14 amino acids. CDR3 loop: CASKKAGEVNEQFF. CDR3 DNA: TGCGCCAGCAAAAAGGCAGGGGAGGTCAATGAGCAGTTCTTC.

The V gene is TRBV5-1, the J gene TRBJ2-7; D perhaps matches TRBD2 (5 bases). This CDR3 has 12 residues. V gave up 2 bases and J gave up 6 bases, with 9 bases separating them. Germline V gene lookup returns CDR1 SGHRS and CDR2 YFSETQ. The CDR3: CASSFPAGEQYF. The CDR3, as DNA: TGCGCCAGCAGCTTCCCGGCGGGCGAGCAGTACTTC.

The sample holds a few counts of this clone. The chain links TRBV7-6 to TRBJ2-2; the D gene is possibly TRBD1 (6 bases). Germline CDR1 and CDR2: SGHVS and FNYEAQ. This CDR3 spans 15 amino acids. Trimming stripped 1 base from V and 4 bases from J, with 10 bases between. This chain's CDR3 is CASSLGARGTGELFF. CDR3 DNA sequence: TGTGCCAGCAGCTTAGGGGCCAGGGGCACCGGGGAGCTGTTTTTT.

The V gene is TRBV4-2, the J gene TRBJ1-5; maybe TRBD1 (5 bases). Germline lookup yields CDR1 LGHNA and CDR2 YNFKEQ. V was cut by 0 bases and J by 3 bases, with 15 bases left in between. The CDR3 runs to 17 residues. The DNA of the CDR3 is TGTGCCAGCAGCCAAGAGGACACCGGGATCCTCAATCAGCCCCAGCATTTT. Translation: CASSQEDTGILNQPQHF.

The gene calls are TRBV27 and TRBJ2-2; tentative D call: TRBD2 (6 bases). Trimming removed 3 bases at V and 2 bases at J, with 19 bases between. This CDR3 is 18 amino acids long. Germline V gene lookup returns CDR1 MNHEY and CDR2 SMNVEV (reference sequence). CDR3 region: CASSFSWGGGTNTGELFF. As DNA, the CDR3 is TGTGCCAGCAGTTTTTCTTGGGGTGGCGGGACTAACACCGGGGAGCTGTTTTTT.

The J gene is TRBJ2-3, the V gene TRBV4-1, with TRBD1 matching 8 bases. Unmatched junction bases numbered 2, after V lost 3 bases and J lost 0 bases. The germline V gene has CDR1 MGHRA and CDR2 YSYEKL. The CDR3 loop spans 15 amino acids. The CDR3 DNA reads TGCGCCAGCAGCCACGGACAGGGTAGCACAGATACGCAGTATTTT. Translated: CASSHGQGSTDTQYF.

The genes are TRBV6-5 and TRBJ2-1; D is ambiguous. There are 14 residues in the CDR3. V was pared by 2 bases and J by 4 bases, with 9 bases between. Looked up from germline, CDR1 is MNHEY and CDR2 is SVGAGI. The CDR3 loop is CASSYPPLYNEQFF. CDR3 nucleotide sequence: TGTGCCAGCAGTTACCCCCCCCTTTACAATGAGCAGTTCTTC.

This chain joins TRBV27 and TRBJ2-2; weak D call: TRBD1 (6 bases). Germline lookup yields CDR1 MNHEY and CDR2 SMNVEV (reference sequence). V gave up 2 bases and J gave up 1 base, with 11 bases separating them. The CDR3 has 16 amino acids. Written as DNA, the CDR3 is TGTGCCAGCAGTTTAAGGGACACCATGAACACCGGGGAGCTGTTTTTT. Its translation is CASSLRDTMNTGELFF.

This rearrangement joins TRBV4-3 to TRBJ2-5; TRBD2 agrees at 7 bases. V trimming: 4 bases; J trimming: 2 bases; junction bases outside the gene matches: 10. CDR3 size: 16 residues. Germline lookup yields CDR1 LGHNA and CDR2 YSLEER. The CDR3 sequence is CASSRSVAGVQETQYF. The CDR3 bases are TGCGCCAGCAGCCGATCCGTAGCGGGCGTTCAAGAGACCCAGTACTTC.

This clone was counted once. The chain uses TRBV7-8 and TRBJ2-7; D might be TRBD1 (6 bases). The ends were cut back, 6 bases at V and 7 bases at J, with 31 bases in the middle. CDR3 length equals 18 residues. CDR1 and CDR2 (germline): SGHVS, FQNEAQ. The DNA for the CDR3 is TGTGCCAGCAGTCGAGAAATACAGGGTACCCGCAGCGCGCGTGAGCAGTACTTC. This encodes CASSREIQGTRSAREQYF.

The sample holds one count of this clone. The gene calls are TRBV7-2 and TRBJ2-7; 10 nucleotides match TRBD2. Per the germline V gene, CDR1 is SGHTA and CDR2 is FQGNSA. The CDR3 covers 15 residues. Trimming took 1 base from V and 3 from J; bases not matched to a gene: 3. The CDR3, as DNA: TGTGCCAGCAGCTTAGTGCCTAGCGGGAGCTACGAGCAGTACTTC. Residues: CASSLVPSGSYEQYF.

The CDR3 DNA reads as TGTGCCAGCACCTGGGACAGCTCCGGCAATGAGCAGTTCTTC. It specifies CASTWDSSGNEQFF. The chain couples TRBV2 to TRBJ2-1; 7 bases line up with TRBD1. Germline V gene sequence: CDR1 SNHLY, CDR2 FYNNEI. This CDR3 contains 14 residues. V lost 7 bases and J lost 6; bases outside the gene matches: 9.

The CDR3 DNA follows: TGTGCCAGTAGTATCTTCCCGACAGGGGGCTATGGCTACACCTTC. Encoded protein: CASSIFPTGGYGYTF. The rearrangement uses TRBV19 and TRBJ1-2, with 9 bases matching TRBD1. The CDR3 runs 15 residues. Germline CDR1 LNHDA, CDR2 SQIVND (reference sequence). The junction had 6 bases not matched to a gene; V was cut back by 3 bases and J by 4 bases.

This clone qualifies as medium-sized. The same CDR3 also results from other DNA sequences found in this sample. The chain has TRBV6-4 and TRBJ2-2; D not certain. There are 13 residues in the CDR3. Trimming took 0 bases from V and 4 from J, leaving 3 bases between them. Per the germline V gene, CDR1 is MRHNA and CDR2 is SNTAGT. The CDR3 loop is CASSDSGTGELFF. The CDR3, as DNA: TGTGCCAGCAGTGACTCGGGCACCGGGGAGCTGTTTTTT.

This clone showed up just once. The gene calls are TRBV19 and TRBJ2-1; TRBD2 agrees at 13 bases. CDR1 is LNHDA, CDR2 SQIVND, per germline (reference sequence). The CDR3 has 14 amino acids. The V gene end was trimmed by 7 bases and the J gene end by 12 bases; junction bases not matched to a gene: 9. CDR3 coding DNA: TGTGCCAGTACCAGACTAGCGGGAGGTAGGGGGCAGTTCTTC. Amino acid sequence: CASTRLAGGRGQFF.

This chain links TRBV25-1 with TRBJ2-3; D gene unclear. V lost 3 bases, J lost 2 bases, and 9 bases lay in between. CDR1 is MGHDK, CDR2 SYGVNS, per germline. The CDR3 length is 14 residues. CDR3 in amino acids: CASSDRADTDTQYF. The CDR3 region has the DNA TGTGCCAGCAGTGATAGGGCAGACACAGATACGCAGTATTTT. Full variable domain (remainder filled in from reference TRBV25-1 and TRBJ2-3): EADIYQTPRYLVIGTGKKITLECSQTMGHDKMYWYQQDPGMELHLIHYSYGVNSTEKGDLSSESTVSRIRTEHFPLTLESARPSHTSQYLCASSDRADTDTQYFGPGTRLTVL.

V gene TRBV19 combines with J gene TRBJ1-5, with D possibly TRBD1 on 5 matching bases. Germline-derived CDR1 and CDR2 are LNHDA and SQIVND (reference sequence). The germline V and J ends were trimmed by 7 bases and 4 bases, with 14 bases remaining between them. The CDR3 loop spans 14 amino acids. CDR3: CASTPGRMNQPQHF. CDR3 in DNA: TGTGCCAGTACCCCGGGACGGATGAATCAGCCCCAGCATTTT.